Detailed here is one T cell receptor (beta chain). Its target is not known. The data are from a study of cytomegalovirus exposure and HLA in healthy donors. Study observations and caveats: The CMV antigen specificity of a few CMV-associated chains was confirmed through in vitro analysis. Cytomegalovirus association was assigned to about 150 TCR beta chains. Immune exposure data for these donors was limited to CMV serostatus.

CDR1 SGHNT and CDR2 YYREEE come from the germline V gene (reference sequence). The CDR3 has 16 residues. The V end lost 3 bases, the J end lost 2 bases, and 16 bases lay between the germline ends. 13 Jbeta primers and 60 Vbeta primers were used for the PCR. The method was immunoSEQ multiplex PCR; TCRdb's version includes in-frame clones alone and lacks a portion of them. This sample's table has some 130,000 clones. The receptor was isolated from a man between 18 and 29 years old in good health and CMV-seronegative. Sequenced: PBMCs. The V and J genes are TRBV5-4 and TRBJ2-3; D perhaps matches TRBD2 (5 bases). CDR3 loop: CASSSPGRAFTDTQYF. The CDR3 DNA reads as TGTGCCAGCAGCTCCCCCGGGCGGGCCTTCACAGATACGCAGTATTTT.